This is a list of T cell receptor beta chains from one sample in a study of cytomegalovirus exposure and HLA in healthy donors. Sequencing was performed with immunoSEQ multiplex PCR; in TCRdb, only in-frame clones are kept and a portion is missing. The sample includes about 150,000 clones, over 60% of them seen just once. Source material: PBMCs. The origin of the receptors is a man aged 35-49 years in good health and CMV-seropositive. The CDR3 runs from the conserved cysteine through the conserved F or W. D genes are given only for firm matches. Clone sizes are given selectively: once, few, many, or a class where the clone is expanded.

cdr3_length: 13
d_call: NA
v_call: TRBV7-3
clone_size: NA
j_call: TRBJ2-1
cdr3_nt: TGTGCCAGCAGCACCGGACAGACGAGCGTGCAGTTCTTC
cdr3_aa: CASSTGQTSVQFF

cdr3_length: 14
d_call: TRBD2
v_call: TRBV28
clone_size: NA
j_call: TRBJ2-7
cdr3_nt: TGTGCCAGCAGTTTAAGTAGCGGGAGATACGAGCAGTACTTC
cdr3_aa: CASSLSSGRYEQYF

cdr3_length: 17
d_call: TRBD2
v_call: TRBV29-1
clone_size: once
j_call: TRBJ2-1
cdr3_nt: TGCAGCGTCCAGGAAGGGCGCGGGACTAGCGCTTACAATGAGCAGTTCTTC
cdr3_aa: CSVQEGRGTSAYNEQFF

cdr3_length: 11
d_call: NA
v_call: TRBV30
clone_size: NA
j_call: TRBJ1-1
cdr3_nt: TGTGCCTGGAGTGTAACGGGTGAAGCTTTCTTT
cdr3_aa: CAWSVTGEAFF

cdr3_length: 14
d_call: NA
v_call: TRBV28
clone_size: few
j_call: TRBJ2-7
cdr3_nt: TGTGCCAGCAGTCCCCCTATCCCCCTATACGAGCAGTACTTC
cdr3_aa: CASSPPIPLYEQYF

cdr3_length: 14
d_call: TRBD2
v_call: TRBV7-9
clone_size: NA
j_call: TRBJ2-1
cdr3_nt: TGTGCCACGACGGGGGGAAGCTCCTACAATGAGCAGTTCTTC
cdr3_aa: CATTGGSSYNEQFF

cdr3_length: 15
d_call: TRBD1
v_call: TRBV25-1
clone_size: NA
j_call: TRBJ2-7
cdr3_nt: TGTGCCAGCAGTGGGGGGACAGGGAGCTCCTACGAGCAGTACTTC
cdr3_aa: CASSGGTGSSYEQYF

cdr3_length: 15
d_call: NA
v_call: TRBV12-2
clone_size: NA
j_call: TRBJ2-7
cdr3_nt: TGTGCAAGTCGCCAGCCGGGACAGGGTTTTTACGAGCAGTACTTC
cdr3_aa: CASRQPGQGFYEQYF

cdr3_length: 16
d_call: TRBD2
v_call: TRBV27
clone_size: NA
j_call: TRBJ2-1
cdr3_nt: TGTGCCAGCACCCTTGGGGGGGAGTCGGCCTACAATGAGCAGTTCTTC
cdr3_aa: CASTLGGESAYNEQFF

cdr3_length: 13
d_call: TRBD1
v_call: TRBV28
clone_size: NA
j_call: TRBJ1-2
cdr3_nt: TGTGCCAGCAGCCTGGGACAGCATCATGGCTACACCTTC
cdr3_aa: CASSLGQHHGYTF

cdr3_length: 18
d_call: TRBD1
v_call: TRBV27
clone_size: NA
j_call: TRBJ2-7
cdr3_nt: TGTGCCAGCAGCATTAGAGAAGTGGGGACAGGGAGTCCCTACGAGCAGTACTTC
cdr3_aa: CASSIREVGTGSPYEQYF

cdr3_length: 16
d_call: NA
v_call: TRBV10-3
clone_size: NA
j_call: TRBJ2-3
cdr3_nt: TGTGCCATCAGTGAGCTTGCGGGTACCCTCACAGATACGCAGTATTTT
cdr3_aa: CAISELAGTLTDTQYF

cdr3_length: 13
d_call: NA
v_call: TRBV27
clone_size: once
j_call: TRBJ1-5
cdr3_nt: TGTGCCAGCAGCGAGGGTTACAATCAGCCCCAGCATTTT
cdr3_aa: CASSEGYNQPQHF

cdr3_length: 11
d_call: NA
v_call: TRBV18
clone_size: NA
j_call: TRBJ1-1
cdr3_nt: TGTGCCAGCTCCCAGGGGTCTGAAGCTTTCTTT
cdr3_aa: CASSQGSEAFF

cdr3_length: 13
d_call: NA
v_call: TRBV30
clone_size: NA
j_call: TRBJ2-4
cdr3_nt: TGTGCCTGGAGTTATAACGGATGGGGAGACAAGTACTTC
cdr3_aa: CAWSYNGWGDKYF

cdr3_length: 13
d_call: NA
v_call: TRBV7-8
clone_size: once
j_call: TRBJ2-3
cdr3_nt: TGTGCCAGCAGCTTAGCGCGGGTAGATACGCAGTATTTT
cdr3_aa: CASSLARVDTQYF

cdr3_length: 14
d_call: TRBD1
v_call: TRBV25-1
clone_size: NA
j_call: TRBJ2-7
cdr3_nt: TGTGCCAGCAGTGCTATGGACAGGCGCTACGAGCAGTACTTC
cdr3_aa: CASSAMDRRYEQYF